The present T cell receptor beta chain was sequenced within a study of blood T cell repertoires in COVID-19. Produced via immunoSEQ multiplex PCR; TCRdb's table is partial and in-frame only. In the table there are hundreds of thousands of clones, roughly 86% of which are singletons. This CDR3 is built from 14 residues. The V segment lost 3 bases and the J segment 7 bases; nucleotides outside the gene matches: 9. The germline V gene encodes CDR1 SGHRS and CDR2 YFSETQ. The sequence came from a man aged 18-30 years with active or convalescent COVID-19. The sample was peripheral blood. The chain is built from TRBV5-1 and TRBJ2-7, with 8 bases that match TRBD1. The CDR3 DNA sequence: TGCGCCAGCAGCTCTACAGGGGGTACAGGAGAGCAGTACTTC. Translation: CASSSTGGTGEQYF.